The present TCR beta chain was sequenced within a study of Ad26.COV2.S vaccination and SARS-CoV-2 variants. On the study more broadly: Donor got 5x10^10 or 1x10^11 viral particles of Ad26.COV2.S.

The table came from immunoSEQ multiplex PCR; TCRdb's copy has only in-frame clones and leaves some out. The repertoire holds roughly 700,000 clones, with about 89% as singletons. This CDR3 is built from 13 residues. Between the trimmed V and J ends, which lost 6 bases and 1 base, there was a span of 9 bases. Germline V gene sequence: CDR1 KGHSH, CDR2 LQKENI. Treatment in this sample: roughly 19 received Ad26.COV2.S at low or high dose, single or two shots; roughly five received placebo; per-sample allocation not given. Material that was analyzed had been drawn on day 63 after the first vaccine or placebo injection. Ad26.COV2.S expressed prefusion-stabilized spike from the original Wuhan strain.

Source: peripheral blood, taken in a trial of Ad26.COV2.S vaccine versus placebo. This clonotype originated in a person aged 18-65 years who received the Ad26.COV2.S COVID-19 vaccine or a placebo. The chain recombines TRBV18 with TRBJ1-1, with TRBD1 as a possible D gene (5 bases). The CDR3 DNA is TGTGCCAGCTCGCAGGGTTCGAACACTGAAGCTTTCTTT. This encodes CASSQGSNTEAFF.